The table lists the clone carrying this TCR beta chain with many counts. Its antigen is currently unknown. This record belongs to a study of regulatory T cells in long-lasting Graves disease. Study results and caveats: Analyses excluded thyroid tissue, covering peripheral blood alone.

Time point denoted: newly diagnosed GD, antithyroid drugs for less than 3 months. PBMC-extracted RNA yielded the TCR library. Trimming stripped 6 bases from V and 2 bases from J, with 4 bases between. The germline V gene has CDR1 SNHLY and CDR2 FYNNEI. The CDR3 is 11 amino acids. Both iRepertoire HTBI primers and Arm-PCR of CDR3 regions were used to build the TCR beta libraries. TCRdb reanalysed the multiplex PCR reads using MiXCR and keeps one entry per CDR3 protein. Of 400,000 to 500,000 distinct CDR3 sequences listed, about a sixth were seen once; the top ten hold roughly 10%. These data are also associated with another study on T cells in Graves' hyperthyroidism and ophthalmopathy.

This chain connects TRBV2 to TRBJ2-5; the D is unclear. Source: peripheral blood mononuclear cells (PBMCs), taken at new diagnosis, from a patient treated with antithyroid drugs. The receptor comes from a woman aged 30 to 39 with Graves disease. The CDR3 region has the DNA TGTGCCAGCAGCCGACAAGAGACCCAGTACTTC. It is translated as CASSRQETQYF.